The following is a T cell receptor beta chain sequence with its context. What it binds is not known. The CDR3 is 16 residues long. Unmatched junction bases numbered 4, after V lost 3 bases and J lost 7 bases. Germline V lookup: CDR1 MNHNS, CDR2 SASEGT. Time point of the sample: new active TB diagnosis, blood taken before or within 7 days of starting treatment. Each donor contributed roughly 92,000 T cells on average, unsorted. The data originate from a study of T cells in tuberculosis. The wider study: Within 7 days of starting treatment, or before, PBMC were stored. Findings and caveats of the study: Shorter CDR3-alpha in active tuberculosis partly drove smaller distances.

Clones were sequenced by immunoSEQ multiplex PCR, and TCRdb holds only the in-frame ones, with some missing. The sample gives tens of thousands of clones, more than 85% of which show up once; roughly 2.3% is in the top ten. This sequence was found in an adult with tuberculosis. The sample in question was PBMCs, obtained at tuberculosis diagnosis. The chain links TRBV6-1 to TRBJ2-1; 15 positions match TRBD2. DNA for the CDR3: TGTGCCAGCAGTGACGGACTAGCGGGGGGGCGGAATGAGCAGTTCTTC. The encoded protein is CASSDGLAGGRNEQFF.